These T cell receptor beta chains were read from a single sample in a study of T cells in Graves' hyperthyroidism and ophthalmopathy. TCRdb fed the multiplex PCR reads into MiXCR, producing one record per CDR3 protein. The sample includes some 400,000 distinct CDR3 sequences, more than 11% of them seen just once. The source material was blood. These receptors were collected from a woman aged 55-70 years with Graves' hyperthyroidism. The CDR3 runs from the conserved cysteine through the conserved F or W. A D gene is named only where the DNA matches it firmly. Only part of the rows carry a size: once, few, many, or a class if the clone is expanded.

TRBV6-1	TRBJ2-7	few	NA	CASSPRRSYSYEQYF	TGTGCCAGCAGCCCCCGCCGGAGTTACTCCTACGAGCAGTACTTC
TRBV20-1	TRBJ2-3	many	NA	CSASDRHSTDTQYF	TGCAGTGCTTCGGACAGACATAGCACAGATACGCAGTATTTT
TRBV7-2	TRBJ1-4	many	NA	CASSRGAGLVEKLFF	TGTGCCAGCAGCCGAGGGGCGGGGCTCGTAGAAAAACTGTTTTTT
TRBV9	TRBJ1-2	many	NA	CASSDGDATNYGYTF	TGTGCCAGCAGCGACGGGGACGCCACTAACTATGGCTACACCTTC
TRBV19	TRBJ1-5	many	NA	CASSVDAGTSNQPQHF	TGTGCCAGTAGTGTGGACGCGGGAACGAGCAATCAGCCCCAGCATTTT
TRBV7-7	TRBJ2-5	few	TRBD2	CASSQAGGFLRETQYF	TGTGCTAGCAGCCAGGCGGGGGGATTTTTACGAGAGACCCAGTACTTC
TRBV6-1	TRBJ2-7	NA	TRBD1	CASRPGQAYLEQYF	TGTGCCAGCAGGCCGGGACAGGCCTACTTAGAGCAGTACTTC
TRBV4-2	TRBJ1-4	few	NA	CASSQGGGFEKLFF	TGTGCCAGCAGCCAAGGGGGGGGGTTTGAAAAACTGTTTTTT
TRBV12-3/TRBV12-4	TRBJ2-5	NA	TRBD2	CASSLLGGSETQYF	TGTGCCAGCAGCCTCCTGGGCGGGAGTGAGACCCAGTACTTC
TRBV5-1	TRBJ1-2	few	NA	CASSAITGPTGGYTF	TGCGCCAGCAGCGCTATTACCGGGCCAACGGGTGGCTACACCTTC
TRBV12-3/TRBV12-4	TRBJ2-1	many	TRBD2	CASSRIFGLAGGRAYNEQFF	TGTGCCAGCAGCCGCATCTTCGGACTAGCGGGAGGCCGCGCTTACAATGAGCAGTTCTTC
TRBV20-1	TRBJ2-3	many	NA	CSARDTIKDTQYF	TGCAGTGCTAGGGACACTATAAAAGATACGCAGTATTTT
TRBV28	TRBJ1-3	many	TRBD1	CASSTGGFSGNTIYF	TGTGCCAGCAGTACAGGGGGTTTTTCAGGAAACACCATATATTTT
TRBV29-1	TRBJ2-1	NA	TRBD1	CSVAAGDSVLYNEQFF	TGCAGCGTTGCCGCTGGGGACAGCGTACTTTACAATGAGCAGTTCTTC
TRBV24-1	TRBJ2-1	many	TRBD1	CATSDSGTGNNNEQFF	TGTGCCACCAGTGATAGTGGGACAGGGAATAACAATGAGCAGTTCTTC
TRBV19	TRBJ2-3	many	NA	CASSGYIQSSTDTQYF	TGTGCCAGTAGTGGTTACATCCAATCTAGCACAGATACGCAGTATTTT
TRBV29-1	TRBJ2-7	NA	TRBD1	CSVETGSYEQYF	TGCAGCGTGGAGACAGGGTCCTACGAGCAGTACTTC
TRBV12-5	TRBJ2-6	NA	NA	CASGRSGANVLTF	TGTGCTAGTGGCCGCTCTGGGGCCAACGTCCTGACTTTC
TRBV12-3/TRBV12-4	TRBJ1-5	few	NA	CASSYPFGEYSNQPQHF	TGTGCCAGCAGTTATCCATTCGGGGAATATAGCAATCAGCCCCAGCATTTT
TRBV7-9	TRBJ1-1	many	NA	CASSPRLFMNTEAFF	TGTGCCAGCAGCCCGCGACTGTTTATGAACACTGAAGCTTTCTTT
TRBV6-1	TRBJ2-1	NA	NA	CASREGYYNEQFF	TGTGCCAGCAGGGAAGGATATTACAATGAGCAGTTCTTC
TRBV4-2	TRBJ2-5	few	TRBD2	CASSQPSGKYQETQYF	TGTGCCAGCAGCCAACCTAGCGGCAAGTACCAAGAGACCCAGTACTTC
TRBV20-1	TRBJ2-7	NA	TRBD1	CSAILGQGGYEQYF	TGCAGTGCTATACTAGGACAGGGTGGTTACGAGCAGTACTTC
TRBV6-1	TRBJ1-1	NA	TRBD1	CASRRTGTEAFF	TGTGCCAGCAGGAGGACAGGGACTGAAGCTTTCTTT
TRBV5-1	TRBJ2-1	NA	NA	CASSLAAGRYNEQFF	TGCGCCAGCAGCTTGGCCGCAGGGCGCTACAATGAGCAGTTCTTC
TRBV30	TRBJ2-2	few	TRBD1	CAWSGGTGLNTGELFF	TGTGCCTGGAGTGGCGGGACAGGACTGAACACCGGGGAGCTGTTTTTT